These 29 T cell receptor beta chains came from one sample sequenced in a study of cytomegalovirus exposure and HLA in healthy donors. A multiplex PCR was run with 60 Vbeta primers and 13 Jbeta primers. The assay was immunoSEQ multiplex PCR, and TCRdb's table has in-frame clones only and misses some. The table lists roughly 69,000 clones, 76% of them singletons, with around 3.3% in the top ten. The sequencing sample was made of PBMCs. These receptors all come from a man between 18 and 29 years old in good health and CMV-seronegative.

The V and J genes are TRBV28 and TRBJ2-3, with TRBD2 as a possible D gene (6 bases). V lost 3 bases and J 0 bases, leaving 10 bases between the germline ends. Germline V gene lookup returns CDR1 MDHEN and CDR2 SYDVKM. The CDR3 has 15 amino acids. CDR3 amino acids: CASSLLGGSTDTQYF. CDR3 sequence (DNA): TGTGCCAGCAGTTTGTTGGGGGGAAGCACAGATACGCAGTATTTT.

CDR3 in amino acids: CAISGTAGAYTQYF. CDR3 coding DNA: TGTGCCATCAGCGGGACCGCGGGGGCATATACGCAGTATTTT. This chain joins TRBV10-3 and TRBJ2-3; D is possibly TRBD2 (7 bases). Germline CDR1 and CDR2: ENHRY and SYGVKD. This CDR3 has 14 residues. V lost 6 bases to trimming and J lost 7 bases, with 17 bases between them.

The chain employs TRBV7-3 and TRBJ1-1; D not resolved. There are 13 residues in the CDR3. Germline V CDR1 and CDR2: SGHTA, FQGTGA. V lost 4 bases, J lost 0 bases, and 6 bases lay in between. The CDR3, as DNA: TGTGCCAGCAGCTCGGGAGTGAACACTGAAGCTTTCTTT. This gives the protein CASSSGVNTEAFF.

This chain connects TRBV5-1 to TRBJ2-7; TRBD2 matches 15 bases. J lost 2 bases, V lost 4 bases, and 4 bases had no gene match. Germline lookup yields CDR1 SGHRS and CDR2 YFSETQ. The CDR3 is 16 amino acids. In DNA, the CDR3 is TGCGCCAGCAGCCGGACTAGCGGGGGGGCGCCCTACGAGCAGTACTTC. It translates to CASSRTSGGAPYEQYF.

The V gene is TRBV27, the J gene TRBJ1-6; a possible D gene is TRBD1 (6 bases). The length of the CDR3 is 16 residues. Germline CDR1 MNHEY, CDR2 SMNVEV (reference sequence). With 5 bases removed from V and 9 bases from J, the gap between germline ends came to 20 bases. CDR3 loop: CASSKIVGGWSSPLHF. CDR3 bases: TGTGCCAGCAGTAAGATAGTAGGGGGTTGGAGTTCACCCCTCCACTTT.

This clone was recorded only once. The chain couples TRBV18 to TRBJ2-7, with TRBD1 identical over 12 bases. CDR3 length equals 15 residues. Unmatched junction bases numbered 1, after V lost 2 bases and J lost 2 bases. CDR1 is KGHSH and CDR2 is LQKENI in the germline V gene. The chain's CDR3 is CASSPGTGGAYEQYF. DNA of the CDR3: TGTGCCAGCTCACCAGGGACAGGGGGCGCCTACGAGCAGTACTTC.

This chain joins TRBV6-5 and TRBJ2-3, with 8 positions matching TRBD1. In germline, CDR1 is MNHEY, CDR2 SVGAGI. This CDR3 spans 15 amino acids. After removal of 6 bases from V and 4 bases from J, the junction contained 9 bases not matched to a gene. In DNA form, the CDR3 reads TGTGCCAGCAGGAGACAGGGGTGGGATGCAGATACGCAGTATTTT. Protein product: CASRRQGWDADTQYF.

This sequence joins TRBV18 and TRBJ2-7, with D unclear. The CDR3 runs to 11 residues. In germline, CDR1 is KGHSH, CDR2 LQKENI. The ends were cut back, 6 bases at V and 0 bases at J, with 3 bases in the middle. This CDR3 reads CASSRSYEQYF. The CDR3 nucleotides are TGTGCCAGCTCGCGCTCCTACGAGCAGTACTTC.

In nucleotides, the CDR3 is TGTGCCAGCAGAGCCGGGTTAGCGCAGTATTTT. Amino acid sequence: CASRAGLAQYF. The rearrangement links TRBV2 to TRBJ2-3; D unclear. The CDR3 runs 11 residues. Looked up from germline, CDR1 is SNHLY and CDR2 is FYNNEI. V lost 6 bases and J 10 bases, leaving 11 bases between the germline ends.

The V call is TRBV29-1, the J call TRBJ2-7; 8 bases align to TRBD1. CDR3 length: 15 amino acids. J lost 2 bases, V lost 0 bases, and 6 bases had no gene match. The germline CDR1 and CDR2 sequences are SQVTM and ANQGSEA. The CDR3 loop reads CSVEDWGQAPYEQYF. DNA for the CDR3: TGCAGCGTTGAAGATTGGGGACAGGCCCCCTACGAGCAGTACTTC.

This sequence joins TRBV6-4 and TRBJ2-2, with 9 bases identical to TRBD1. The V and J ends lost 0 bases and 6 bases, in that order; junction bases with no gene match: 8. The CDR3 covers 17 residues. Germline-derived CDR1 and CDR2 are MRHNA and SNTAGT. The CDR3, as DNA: TGTGCCAGCAGTGACTCCTTTACGGGACAGGGAGCCGGGGAGCTGTTTTTT. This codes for CASSDSFTGQGAGELFF.

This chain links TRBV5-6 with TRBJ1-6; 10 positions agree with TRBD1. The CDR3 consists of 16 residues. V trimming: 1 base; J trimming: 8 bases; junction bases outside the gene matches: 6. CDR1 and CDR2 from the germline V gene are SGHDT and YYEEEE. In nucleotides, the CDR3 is TGTGCCAGCAGCTTGTGGGACAGGGGAAAATATTCACCCCTCCACTTT. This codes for CASSLWDRGKYSPLHF.

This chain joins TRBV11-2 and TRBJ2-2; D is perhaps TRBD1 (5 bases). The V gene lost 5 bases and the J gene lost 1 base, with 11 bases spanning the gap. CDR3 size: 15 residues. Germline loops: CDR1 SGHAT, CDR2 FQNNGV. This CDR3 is CASSLGQGNTGELFF. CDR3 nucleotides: TGTGCCAGCAGCCTAGGCCAGGGGAACACCGGGGAGCTGTTTTTT.

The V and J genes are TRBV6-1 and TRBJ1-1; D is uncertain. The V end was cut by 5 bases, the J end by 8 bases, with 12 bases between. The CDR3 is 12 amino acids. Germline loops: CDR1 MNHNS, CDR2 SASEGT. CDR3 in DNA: TGTGCCAGCAGTCCTACTCAGACAGAAGCTTTCTTT. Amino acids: CASSPTQTEAFF.

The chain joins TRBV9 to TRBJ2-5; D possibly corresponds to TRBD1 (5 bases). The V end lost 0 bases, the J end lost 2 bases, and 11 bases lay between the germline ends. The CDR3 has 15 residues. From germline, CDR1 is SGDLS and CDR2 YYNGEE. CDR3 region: CASSVGAGNQETQYF. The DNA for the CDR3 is TGTGCCAGCAGCGTAGGGGCAGGGAATCAAGAGACCCAGTACTTC.

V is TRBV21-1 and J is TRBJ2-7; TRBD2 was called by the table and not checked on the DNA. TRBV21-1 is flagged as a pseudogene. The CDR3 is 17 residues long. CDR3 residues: CASSKGTRSSSGYEQYV. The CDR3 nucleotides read TGTGCCAGCAGCAAAGGGACGAGGTCTAGCAGCGGGTACGAGCAGTACGTC.

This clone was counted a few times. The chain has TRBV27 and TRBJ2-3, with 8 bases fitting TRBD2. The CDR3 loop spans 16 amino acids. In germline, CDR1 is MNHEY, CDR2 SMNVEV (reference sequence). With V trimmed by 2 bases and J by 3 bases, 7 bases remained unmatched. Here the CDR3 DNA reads TGTGCCAGCAGTTTAACGGCGGGGGGCGGGACAGATACGCAGTATTTT. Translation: CASSLTAGGGTDTQYF.

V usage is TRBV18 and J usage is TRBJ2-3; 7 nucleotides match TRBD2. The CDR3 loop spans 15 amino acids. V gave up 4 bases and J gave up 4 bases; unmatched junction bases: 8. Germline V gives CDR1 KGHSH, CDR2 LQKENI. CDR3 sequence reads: CASSRRGTNSDTQYF. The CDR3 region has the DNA TGTGCCAGCTCACGTAGAGGGACTAATTCAGATACGCAGTATTTT.

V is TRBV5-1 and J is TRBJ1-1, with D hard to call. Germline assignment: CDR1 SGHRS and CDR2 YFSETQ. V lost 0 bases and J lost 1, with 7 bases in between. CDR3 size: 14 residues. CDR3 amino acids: CASSLVTENTEAFF. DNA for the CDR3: TGCGCCAGCAGCTTGGTCACAGAGAACACTGAAGCTTTCTTT.

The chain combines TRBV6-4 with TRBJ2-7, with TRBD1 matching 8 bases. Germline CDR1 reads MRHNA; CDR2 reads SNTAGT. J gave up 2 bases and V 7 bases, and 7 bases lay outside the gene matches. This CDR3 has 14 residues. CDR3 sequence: CASTRQGHTYEQYF. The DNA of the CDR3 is TGTGCCAGCACCCGACAGGGGCATACCTACGAGCAGTACTTC.

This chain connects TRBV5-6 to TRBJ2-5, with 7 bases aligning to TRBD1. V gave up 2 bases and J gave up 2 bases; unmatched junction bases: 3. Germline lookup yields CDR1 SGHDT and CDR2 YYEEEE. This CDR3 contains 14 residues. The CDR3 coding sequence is TGTGCCAGCAGCTTCGGGACAGCGCAAGAGACCCAGTACTTC. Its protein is CASSFGTAQETQYF.

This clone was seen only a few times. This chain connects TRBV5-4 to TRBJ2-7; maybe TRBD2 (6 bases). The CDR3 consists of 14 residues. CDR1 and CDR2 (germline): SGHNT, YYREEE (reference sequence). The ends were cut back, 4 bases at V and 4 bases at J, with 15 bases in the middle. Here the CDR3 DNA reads TGTGCCAGCAGCGCGGGGAGCGGGCGTTACGAGCAGTACGTC. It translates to CASSAGSGRYEQYV.

CDR3 coding DNA: TGCAGCGCCGGCATCCGGGTCACCGGGGAGCTGTTTTTT. The encoded protein is CSAGIRVTGELFF. The J gene is TRBJ2-2, the V gene TRBV29-1; no firm D call. The germline CDR1 and CDR2 sequences are SQVTM and ANQGSEA. The CDR3 is 13 amino acids. Trimming cost V 7 bases and J 4 bases, with 13 bases left between them.

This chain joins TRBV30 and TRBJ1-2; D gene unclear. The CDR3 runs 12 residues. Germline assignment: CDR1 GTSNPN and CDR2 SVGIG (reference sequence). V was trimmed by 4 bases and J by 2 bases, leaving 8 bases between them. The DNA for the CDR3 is TGTGCCTGGAATGAGGCGAACTATGGCTACACCTTC. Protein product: CAWNEANYGYTF. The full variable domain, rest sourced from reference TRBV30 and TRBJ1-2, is SQTIHQWPATLVQPVGSPLSLECTVEGTSNPNLYWYRQAAGRGLQLLFYSVGIGQISSEVPQNLSASRPQDRQFILSSKKLLLSDSGFYLCAWNEANYGYTFGSGTRLTVV.

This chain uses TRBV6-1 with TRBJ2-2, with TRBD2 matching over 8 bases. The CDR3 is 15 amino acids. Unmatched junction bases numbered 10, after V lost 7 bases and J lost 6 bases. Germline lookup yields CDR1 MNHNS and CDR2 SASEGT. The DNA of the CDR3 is TGTGCCAGCAAACTCTCCCGGGGGGGCCCCGGGGAGCTGTTTTTT. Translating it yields CASKLSRGGPGELFF.

The CDR3 sequence is CASSQAGSRDYGYTF. In nucleotides, the CDR3 is TGCGCCAGCAGCCAAGCAGGGTCCAGGGACTATGGCTACACCTTC. The genes are TRBV4-3 and TRBJ1-2; possibly TRBD1 for D (5 bases). The CDR3 totals 15 residues. V was cut by 1 base and J by 3 bases, with 12 bases left in between. Germline lookup yields CDR1 LGHNA and CDR2 YSLEER.

CDR3 coding DNA: TGTGCCAGCAGCTTGGGGGCCCTACAGGGATCGTATGGCTACACCTTC. Translated, it gives CASSLGALQGSYGYTF. This rearrangement joins TRBV5-6 to TRBJ1-2; TRBD1 is a possible D gene (6 bases). Germline V gene lookup returns CDR1 SGHDT and CDR2 YYEEEE. The CDR3 contains 16 residues. Trimming shortened V by 0 bases and J by 5 bases, and 17 bases separated the two germline ends.

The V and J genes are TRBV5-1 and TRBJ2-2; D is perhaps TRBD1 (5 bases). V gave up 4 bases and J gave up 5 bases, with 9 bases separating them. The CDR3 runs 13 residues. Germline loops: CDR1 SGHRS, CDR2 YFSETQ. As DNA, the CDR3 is TGCGCCAGCAGCGGCAGGGTTACCGGGGAGCTGTTTTTT. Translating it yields CASSGRVTGELFF.

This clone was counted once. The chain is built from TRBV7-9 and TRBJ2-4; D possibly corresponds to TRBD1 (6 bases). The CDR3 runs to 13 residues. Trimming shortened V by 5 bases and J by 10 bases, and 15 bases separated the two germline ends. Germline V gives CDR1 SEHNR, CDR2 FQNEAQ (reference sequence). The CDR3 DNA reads TGTGCCAGCAGCCTCGGACAGCTAGGGATTCAGTACTTC. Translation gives CASSLGQLGIQYF.